The T cell receptor beta chain under discussion was sequenced for a study of cytomegalovirus exposure and HLA in healthy donors. Regarding the study as a whole: In a later analysis, TCR beta V- and J-gene trimming was associated with a missense DCLRE1C variant. Indistinguishable V segments, including TRBV6-2 and TRBV6-3, were excluded. A few of the chains that were CMV-associated were confirmed in vitro to be specific for CMV antigens. Later on, analysis showed that most CMV-associated TCR beta chains appeared to be HLA-restricted.

The length of the CDR3 is 14 residues. Germline lookup yields CDR1 SGHTA and CDR2 FQGNSA. The V and J ends lost 5 bases and 3 bases, in that order; junction bases with no gene match: 5. The PCR was carried out with 60 Vbeta primers and 13 Jbeta primers. Measured with immunoSEQ multiplex PCR; TCRdb has only the in-frame clones, and not every one. The sample comprises 150,000 to 200,000 clones, roughly 74% of which are singletons, and roughly 7.6% rests with the top ten. As for this clone: The antigen is not known.

The sample consisted of PBMCs. This chain uses TRBV7-2 with TRBJ2-7; 9 bases line up with TRBD2. The receptor comes from a woman in her thirties or forties in good health and CMV-seropositive. The CDR3: CASSHRAGGYEQYF. In DNA, the CDR3 is TGTGCCAGCAGCCATCGAGCGGGAGGCTACGAGCAGTACTTC.